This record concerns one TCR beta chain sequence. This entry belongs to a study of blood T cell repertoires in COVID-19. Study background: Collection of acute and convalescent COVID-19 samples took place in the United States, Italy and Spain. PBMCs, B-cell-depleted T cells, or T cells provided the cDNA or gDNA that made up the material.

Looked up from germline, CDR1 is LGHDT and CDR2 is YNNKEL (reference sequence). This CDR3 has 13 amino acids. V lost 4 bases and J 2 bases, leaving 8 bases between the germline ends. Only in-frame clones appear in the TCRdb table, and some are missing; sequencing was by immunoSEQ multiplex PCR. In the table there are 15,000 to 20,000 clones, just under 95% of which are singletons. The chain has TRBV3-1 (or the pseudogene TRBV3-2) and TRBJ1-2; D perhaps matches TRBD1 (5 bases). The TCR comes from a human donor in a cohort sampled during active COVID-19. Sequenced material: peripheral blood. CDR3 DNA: TGTGCCAGCAGCCTGACAGACAACTATGGCTACACCTTC. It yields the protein CASSLTDNYGYTF.